The TCR beta chain under discussion was sequenced for a study of T cells after yellow fever vaccination. TCRdb independently ran MiXCR on the 5' RACE reads; one entry per CDR3 protein. The sample consists of over 65,000 distinct CDR3 sequences, approximately 12% of them appearing once. J gave up 1 base and V 4 bases, and 6 bases lay outside the gene matches. Germline V CDR1 and CDR2: SGHRS, YFSETQ. The CDR3 length is 16 residues. The sample holds a few counts of this clonotype. General study findings and limits: There was a small share of clonotypes that showed up in both the CD4 and CD8 compartments. Most clones from primary vaccination were detected again post-booster (96% CD4, 70% to 90% CD8). Abundant clonotypes from the bulk population could contaminate FACS-sorted repertoires.

The chain is built from TRBV5-1 and TRBJ2-2, with 8 bases fitting TRBD1. The material sequenced was CD8+ T cells not binding an NS4B(214-222) dextramer, sorted from PBMCs, taken 21 days after the first yellow fever vaccination. The clonotype was recovered from a man younger than 30 who received the YFV17D yellow fever vaccine. The CDR3 loop is CASSNTGTGNTGELFF. In nucleotides, the CDR3 is TGCGCCAGCAGCAATACCGGGACAGGGAACACCGGGGAGCTGTTTTTT.